These 26 T cell receptor beta chains share one sample of origin, sequenced in a study of blood T cell repertoires in COVID-19. Clones were sequenced by immunoSEQ multiplex PCR, and TCRdb holds only the in-frame ones, with some missing. This table holds about 25,000 clones, roughly 87% found once. The source material was peripheral blood. These TCRs come from a man aged 45-60 years with active COVID-19.

V and J are TRBV6-2 or TRBV6-3 and TRBJ2-5, with 9 bases that match TRBD1. Unmatched junction bases numbered 6, after V lost 5 bases and J lost 5 bases. The CDR3 has 14 residues. Germline V gives CDR1 MNHEY, CDR2 SVGEGT. The CDR3 is CASSTGTGSETQYF. The CDR3, as DNA: TGTGCCAGCAGTACCGGGACAGGGAGCGAGACCCAGTACTTC.

The chain links TRBV6-5 to TRBJ1-2, with D hard to call. The CDR3 contains 11 residues. Germline V gives CDR1 MNHEY, CDR2 SVGAGI. The V and J ends lost 9 bases and 8 bases respectively, with 13 bases between them. In nucleotides, the CDR3 is TGTGCCAGTGGGGAACTAGGGGGCTACACCTTC. Protein sequence: CASGELGGYTF.

This clone showed up just a few times. The chain links TRBV7-9 to TRBJ1-5; unclear D gene. The CDR3 is 15 residues long. CDR1 is SEHNR, CDR2 FQNEAQ, per germline (reference sequence). The V gene lost 2 bases and the J gene lost 5 bases, with 13 bases spanning the gap. CDR3 sequence: CASSLSGQAYQPQHF. The CDR3 bases are TGTGCCAGCAGCTTATCCGGCCAGGCTTATCAGCCCCAGCATTTT.

V is TRBV6-2 or TRBV6-3 and J is TRBJ1-5; possibly TRBD1 for D (5 bases). V lost 0 bases, J lost 6 bases, and 15 bases lay in between. The germline V gene has CDR1 MNHEY and CDR2 SVGEGT. The CDR3 contains 16 residues. The DNA of the CDR3 is TGTGCCAGCAGTTACTCCTTCGGGCTGGGGGGTCAGCCCCAGCATTTT. Amino acid sequence: CASSYSFGLGGQPQHF.

This sequence joins TRBV9 and TRBJ2-2; a weak D match, TRBD1 (5 bases). CDR3 length: 15 amino acids. The germline V and J ends were trimmed by 4 bases and 6 bases, with 16 bases remaining between them. In germline, CDR1 is SGDLS, CDR2 YYNGEE. CDR3 in amino acids: CASSPQQGSAGELFF. The CDR3 nucleotides read TGTGCCAGCAGCCCCCAGCAGGGTTCCGCCGGGGAGCTGTTTTTT.

The chain is built from TRBV2 and TRBJ1-5; no definite D call. CDR3 length equals 14 residues. Between the trimmed V and J ends, which lost 4 bases and 3 bases, there was a span of 10 bases. The germline CDR1 and CDR2 sequences are SNHLY and FYNNEI. CDR3 nucleotides: TGTGCCAGCAGTGGGAGGTTGAACAATCAGCCCCAGCATTTT. Protein product: CASSGRLNNQPQHF.

In nucleotides, the CDR3 is TGTGCCAGCAGTTTTCATTCGGGACAGGGTAGGGACACTGAAGCTTTCTTT. Its protein is CASSFHSGQGRDTEAFF. This chain joins TRBV6-2 or TRBV6-3 and TRBJ1-1, with TRBD1 matching over 9 bases. V shed 4 bases, J shed 3 bases, and the junction held 12 bases outside the gene matches. Germline CDR1 is MNHEY and CDR2 is SVGEGT. The CDR3 contains 17 residues.

The CDR3: CASSEGQWNEKLFF. The CDR3 nucleotides are TGTGCCAGCAGCGAGGGACAGTGGAATGAAAAACTGTTTTTT. This chain joins TRBV9 and TRBJ1-4; the match to TRBD1 covers 7 bases. The CDR3 is 14 amino acids. Germline V gives CDR1 SGDLS, CDR2 YYNGEE. The trim removed 3 bases at V and 5 bases at J, leaving 4 bases unmatched.

The chain uses TRBV11-3 and TRBJ1-3; D remains unclear. This CDR3 contains 13 residues. CDR1 is SGHNT, CDR2 YENEEA, per germline. V dropped 0 bases and J dropped 3 bases, with 3 bases sitting between them. CDR3 sequence (DNA): TGTGCCAGCAGCTTAGACTTTGGAAACACCATATATTTT. This encodes CASSLDFGNTIYF.

This clone showed up just once. The chain recombines TRBV7-2 with TRBJ1-4, with TRBD1 matching 7 bases. With 4 bases clipped from V and 3 bases from J, the junction kept 2 bases outside the gene matches. The germline V gene encodes CDR1 SGHTA and CDR2 FQGNSA. The CDR3 totals 14 residues. This chain's CDR3 is CASSSDRSNEKLFF. CDR3 nucleotides: TGTGCCAGCAGCTCGGACAGGTCTAATGAAAAACTGTTTTTT.

This clone was detected once. This chain connects TRBV6-1 to TRBJ2-2, with D uncertain. V dropped 1 base and J dropped 5 bases, with 5 bases sitting between them. Per germline, CDR1 MNHNS and CDR2 SASEGT. CDR3 length: 13 amino acids. The CDR3: CASSEGGTGELFF. The CDR3 nucleotides are TGTGCCAGCAGTGAAGGAGGAACCGGGGAGCTGTTTTTT.

The chain is built from TRBV29-1 and TRBJ2-7; TRBD2 agrees at 11 bases. This CDR3 has 14 amino acids. V lost 5 bases, J lost 4 bases, and 7 bases stayed unmatched. Germline CDR1 and CDR2: SQVTM and ANQGSEA. In DNA form, the CDR3 reads TGCAGCGTTCTCCTAGCGGGAGGACAATACGAGCAGTACGTC. Translating it yields CSVLLAGGQYEQYV.

Only one count was recorded for this clone. The V and J genes are TRBV5-6 and TRBJ2-7; 7 bases align to TRBD1. The CDR3 is made up of 11 amino acids. In germline, CDR1 is SGHDT, CDR2 YYEEEE. V lost 4 bases, J lost 9 bases, and 4 bases stayed unmatched. For the CDR3, the DNA is TGTGCCAGCAGCATCACAGGGGCGCAGTACTTC. Protein sequence: CASSITGAQYF. The full variable domain, with the rest looked up from reference TRBV5-6 and TRBJ2-7, is DAGVTQSPTHLIKTRGQQVTLRCSPKSGHDTVSWYQQALGQGPQFIFQYYEEEERQRGNFPDRFSGHQFPNYSSELNVNALLLGDSALYLCASSITGAQYFGPGTRLTVT.

This chain uses TRBV5-5 with TRBJ2-7, with 9 bases lining up with TRBD1. The V segment lost 7 bases and the J segment 3 bases; nucleotides outside the gene matches: 8. This CDR3 has 14 amino acids. CDR1 and CDR2 (germline): SGHKS, YYEKEE (reference sequence). Here the CDR3 reads CASGRQGDYYEQYV. DNA of the CDR3: TGTGCCAGCGGTCGACAGGGGGACTACTACGAGCAGTACGTC.

A few counts support this clone. The chain employs TRBV5-1 and TRBJ2-5, with D uncertain. Germline V gives CDR1 SGHRS, CDR2 YFSETQ. This CDR3 comprises 15 residues. V was pared by 1 base and J by 1 base, with 11 bases between. CDR3 bases: TGCGCCAGCAGCTTGAGCTCCTACCCCCAAGAGACCCAGTACTTC. Translation gives CASSLSSYPQETQYF.

The chain recombines TRBV6-1 with TRBJ1-5, with D unclear. The CDR3 runs 15 residues. The germline CDR1 and CDR2 sequences are MNHNS and SASEGT. The ends were cut back, 0 bases at V and 1 base at J, with 7 bases in the middle. The CDR3 DNA sequence: TGTGCCAGCAGTGAAGCAAGAGGGAGCAATCAGCCCCAGCATTTT. Residues: CASSEARGSNQPQHF.

The count of this clone is one. The chain is built from TRBV4-1 and TRBJ1-1, with D uncertain. This CDR3 region has 15 residues. V lost 0 bases and J lost 1, with 9 bases in between. Germline V gives CDR1 MGHRA, CDR2 YSYEKL. This chain's CDR3 is CASSQEPVTNTEAFF. The CDR3, as DNA: TGCGCCAGCAGCCAAGAACCGGTTACGAACACTGAAGCTTTCTTT.

The chain employs TRBV11-3 and TRBJ2-7; 9 bases fit TRBD2. This CDR3 has 14 residues. V gave up 1 base and J gave up 5 bases; unmatched junction bases: 3. Germline lookup yields CDR1 SGHNT and CDR2 YENEEA. The CDR3: CASSLGPSGNEQYV. In DNA form, the CDR3 reads TGTGCCAGCAGCTTAGGCCCTAGCGGGAACGAGCAGTACGTC.

This chain joins TRBV7-8 and TRBJ1-2; the D gene is possibly TRBD1 (5 bases). Germline CDR1 reads SGHVS; CDR2 reads FQNEAQ. Trimming removed 7 bases from V and 4 bases from J, with 13 bases in between. This CDR3 has 13 residues. CDR3 protein: CASTTRGGYGYTF. The CDR3 region has the DNA TGTGCCAGCACCACAAGGGGCGGCTATGGCTACACCTTC.

This clone was detected a few times. The rearrangement joins TRBV6-2 or TRBV6-3 to TRBJ2-2, with 8 bases fitting TRBD1. The V gene's germline CDR1 is MNHEY and CDR2 SVGEGT. This CDR3 has 16 amino acids. V dropped 2 bases and J dropped 7; count of bases not matched to a gene: 9. CDR3 sequence: CASSYRQGARVGELFF. In DNA form, the CDR3 reads TGTGCCAGCAGTTACCGGCAGGGGGCGCGTGTCGGGGAGCTGTTTTTT.

The chain recombines TRBV5-8 with TRBJ1-5; 7 positions agree with TRBD1. Germline loops: CDR1 SGHTS, CDR2 YDEGEE. This CDR3 contains 18 residues. Losses at the gene ends were 0 bases for V and 0 bases for J; bases not matched to a gene: 9. CDR3 amino acids: CASSLEVTGWDSNQPQHF. In DNA form, the CDR3 reads TGTGCCAGCAGCTTGGAAGTGACAGGGTGGGATAGCAATCAGCCCCAGCATTTT.

The J gene is TRBJ2-1, the V gene TRBV2; D ambiguous. Between the trimmed V and J ends, which lost 6 bases and 7 bases, there was a span of 10 bases. The CDR3 is made up of 12 amino acids. Germline assignment: CDR1 SNHLY and CDR2 FYNNEI. The CDR3, as DNA: TGTGCCAGCAGCTATGTAAGTAATGAGCAGTTCTTC. Protein: CASSYVSNEQFF.

DNA of the CDR3: TGTGCCAGCAGCGAGCCCGGGTTGGCAGATACGCAGTATTTT. It codes for CASSEPGLADTQYF. The chain employs TRBV9 and TRBJ2-3; D gene ambiguous. The germline CDR1 and CDR2 sequences are SGDLS and YYNGEE. This CDR3 is 14 amino acids long. The V end lost 3 bases, the J end lost 4 bases, and 12 bases lay between the germline ends.

CDR3 DNA sequence: TGTGCCAGCAGTTGGCAGGGGCAAGACTACGAGCAGTACTTC. As protein: CASSWQGQDYEQYF. The chain combines TRBV27 with TRBJ2-7; D perhaps matches TRBD1 (6 bases). This CDR3 contains 14 residues. With 4 bases removed from V and 3 bases from J, the gap between germline ends came to 13 bases. CDR1 MNHEY and CDR2 SMNVEV come from the germline V gene (reference sequence).

This chain links TRBV12-3 or TRBV12-4 with TRBJ2-1; D might be TRBD2 (5 bases). This CDR3 is built from 13 residues. Between the trimmed V and J ends, which lost 7 bases and 6 bases, there was a span of 13 bases. The CDR3 reads CASKIRESNEQFF. CDR3 DNA: TGTGCCAGCAAGATCCGGGAATCCAATGAGCAGTTCTTC.

This clone was picked up one time. The rearrangement uses TRBV6-5 and TRBJ2-2; no clear D gene. Germline values: CDR1 MNHEY, CDR2 SVGAGI. The CDR3 is 15 amino acids. V was pared by 5 bases and J by 0 bases, with 10 bases between. CDR3 amino acids: CASSPSTTNTGELFF. Here the CDR3 DNA reads TGTGCCAGCAGTCCTTCCACTACGAACACCGGGGAGCTGTTTTTT.